The rows below give T cell receptor beta chains drawn from one sample of a study of persistence of HIV-infected CD4 T cells. Clones were sequenced by immunoSEQ multiplex PCR, and TCRdb holds only the in-frame ones, with some missing. The data hold roughly 34,000 clones, with about four fifths observed a single time. For these receptors, no antigen is known. The source was CD4+ T cells sorted from PBMCs after roughly 18-hour stimulation, collected from a patient who received antiretroviral therapy. These receptors were obtained from an adult man with HIV who was CMV-seropositive. Both conserved end residues are part of each CDR3. The D gene is left open where the match is weak. Not every row has a clone size; where given, it reads once, few, many or a size class.

-,TRBV15,TRBJ2-1,17,-,CATSRLRGSGSYNEQFF,TGTGCCACCAGCCGCCTTCGGGGGAGTGGCTCCTACAATGAGCAGTTCTTC
-,TRBV11-2,TRBJ2-3,18,TRBD1,CASSFSVLLTGTSDTQYF,TGTGCCAGCAGCTTTTCAGTCCTCTTGACAGGGACGTCAGATACGCAGTATTTT
-,TRBV14,TRBJ1-1,14,-,CASSQSGVDGEAFF,TGTGCCAGCAGCCAGTCGGGGGTGGATGGTGAAGCTTTCTTT
medium-sized,TRBV3-1/TRBV3-2,TRBJ1-4,15,-,CASSQEKLLSEKLFF,TGTGCCAGCAGCCAAGAAAAGCTTTTGAGTGAAAAACTGTTTTTT
-,TRBV20-1,TRBJ1-4,11,-,CSAGSREKLFF,TGCAGTGCCGGATCCCGGGAAAAACTGTTTTTT
-,TRBV28,TRBJ2-3,14,TRBD2,CASSSSGGADTQYF,TGTGCCAGCAGTTCTAGCGGGGGCGCAGATACGCAGTATTTT
-,TRBV7-2,TRBJ2-7,15,-,CASSLVAGSLYEQYF,TGTGCCAGCAGCTTGGTCGCAGGATCCCTCTACGAGCAGTACTTC
few,TRBV3-1/TRBV3-2,TRBJ2-7,10,-,CASRNYEQYF,TGTGCCAGCCGCAACTACGAGCAGTACTTC
-,TRBV7-2,TRBJ2-7,16,-,CASSLDAVFSSYEQYF,TGTGCCAGCAGCTTAGATGCAGTGTTTAGCTCCTACGAGCAGTACTTC
-,TRBV3-1/TRBV3-2,TRBJ2-7,14,TRBD2,CASSQGLAGVEQYF,TGTGCCAGCAGCCAAGGACTAGCGGGGGTCGAGCAGTACTTC
once,TRBV24-1,TRBJ2-1,15,TRBD2,CATSPGTSFYNEQFF,TGTGCCACCAGTCCAGGGACTAGTTTTTACAATGAGCAGTTCTTC
few,TRBV30,TRBJ1-1,16,-,CAWSVRGARVNTEAFF,TGTGCCTGGAGTGTAAGAGGCGCAAGGGTGAACACTGAAGCTTTCTTT
-,TRBV29-1,TRBJ2-1,13,TRBD2,CSLGLAGDNEQFF,TGCAGCCTTGGACTAGCGGGTGACAATGAGCAGTTCTTC
-,TRBV18,TRBJ2-2,13,-,CASSPRTTGELFF,TGTGCCAGCTCACCTAGGACAACCGGGGAGCTGTTTTTT
-,TRBV28,TRBJ1-5,14,-,CASRSSYSNQPQHF,TGTGCCAGCCGGAGTTCCTATAGCAATCAGCCCCAGCATTTT
once,TRBV3-1/TRBV3-2,TRBJ1-1,16,TRBD1,CASSQALRRGPSEAFF,TGTGCCAGCAGCCAAGCCCTGCGGAGGGGGCCGTCTGAAGCTTTCTTT
-,TRBV28,TRBJ2-3,13,-,CASSFHGQRAQYF,TGTGCCAGCAGTTTTCACGGACAAAGGGCCCAGTATTTT
few,TRBV3-1/TRBV3-2,TRBJ2-7,15,TRBD1,CASSPYRDRAGEQYF,TGTGCCAGCAGCCCCTACCGGGACAGGGCAGGCGAGCAGTACTTC
-,TRBV29-1,TRBJ1-2,12,-,CSAWGPNYGYTF,TGCAGCGCTTGGGGGCCTAACTATGGCTACACCTTC
-,TRBV29-1,TRBJ2-5,13,-,CSVEAGDGETQYF,TGCAGCGTTGAAGCAGGGGACGGAGAGACCCAGTACTTC
few,TRBV18,TRBJ1-6,15,TRBD1,CASSEGQAANSPLHF,TGTGCCAGCTCAGAGGGACAGGCGGCTAATTCACCCCTCCACTTT
-,TRBV19,TRBJ1-5,15,-,CASIPTGHSNQPQHF,TGTGCCAGTATTCCGACAGGTCATAGCAATCAGCCCCAGCATTTT
once,TRBV5-1,TRBJ1-2,13,-,CASSLGGRNGYTF,TGCGCCAGCAGCTTAGGGGGGCGTAATGGCTACACCTTC
-,TRBV5-1,TRBJ1-1,17,TRBD1,CASSFYGTGLGNTEAFF,TGCGCCAGCAGCTTTTATGGGACAGGCTTGGGAAACACTGAAGCTTTCTTT
-,TRBV30,TRBJ2-1,16,-,CAWSVQATGSYNEQFF,TGTGCCTGGAGTGTACAGGCCACAGGGAGTTACAATGAGCAGTTCTTC
-,TRBV9,TRBJ2-5,15,TRBD1,CASSVTGGWKETQYF,TGTGCCAGCAGCGTGACAGGGGGGTGGAAAGAGACCCAGTACTTC
once,TRBV7-2,TRBJ2-3,15,-,CASRAAGVITDTQYF,TGTGCCAGCAGAGCCGCAGGGGTAATCACAGATACGCAGTATTTT
-,TRBV7-2,TRBJ2-3,15,-,CASSLQGTTKDTQYF,TGTGCCAGCAGCTTACAGGGCACTACGAAAGATACGCAGTATTTT
-,TRBV7-8,TRBJ1-5,16,-,CASSSSGGQGSQPQHF,TGTGCCAGCAGCTCCTCCGGGGGGCAGGGCAGTCAGCCCCAGCATTTT
-,TRBV12-5,TRBJ2-5,12,-,CASGLVGETQYF,TGTGCTAGTGGTTTGGTCGGAGAGACCCAGTACTTC
few,TRBV5-1,TRBJ2-5,11,-,CASSLEETQYF,TGCGCCAGCAGCTTGGAAGAGACCCAGTACTTC
-,TRBV6-2/TRBV6-3,TRBJ2-6,20,TRBD2,CASSYPSTSGGISGANVLTF,TGTGCCAGCAGTTACCCCTCGACTAGCGGGGGGATCTCTGGGGCCAACGTCCTGACTTTC
-,TRBV6-5,TRBJ2-7,12,TRBD1,CASRGQGYEQYF,TGTGCCAGCAGAGGACAGGGCTACGAGCAGTACTTC
-,TRBV7-9,TRBJ2-5,14,TRBD1,CASSLEQGALTQYF,TGTGCCAGCAGCTTAGAACAGGGGGCTTTGACCCAGTACTTC
-,TRBV24-1,TRBJ2-5,14,-,CATSPVGGSETQYF,TGTGCCACCAGTCCGGTCGGGGGAAGCGAGACCCAGTACTTC
-,TRBV6-5,TRBJ2-1,13,TRBD2,CASSRASGWEQFF,TGTGCCAGCAGTCGGGCTAGCGGGTGGGAGCAGTTCTTC
-,TRBV28,TRBJ1-1,14,-,CASSLHSFGTEAFF,TGTGCCAGCAGTTTGCACTCCTTCGGCACTGAAGCTTTCTTT
-,TRBV3-1/TRBV3-2,TRBJ2-5,15,-,CASSQLILGQETQYF,TGTGCCAGCAGCCAGCTAATATTGGGGCAAGAGACCCAGTACTTC
-,TRBV5-1,TRBJ2-3,14,-,CASSSIVGTDTQYF,TGCGCCAGCAGCTCCATTGTTGGCACAGATACGCAGTATTTT
-,TRBV10-2,TRBJ2-7,13,TRBD2,CAAGSGGAYEQYF,TGCGCCGCAGGTAGCGGGGGGGCCTACGAGCAGTACTTC
-,TRBV19,TRBJ2-2,15,-,CASNLGRGNTGELFF,TGTGCCAGTAACCTCGGCAGGGGCAACACCGGGGAGCTGTTTTTT
-,TRBV6-4,TRBJ1-2,13,TRBD1,CASSAPGGYGYTF,TGTGCCAGCAGTGCCCCAGGGGGCTATGGCTACACCTTC
-,TRBV29-1,TRBJ1-1,15,-,CSALSWEGPTGEAFF,TGCAGCGCCCTATCTTGGGAGGGCCCAACGGGTGAAGCTTTCTTT
-,TRBV6-2/TRBV6-3,TRBJ2-5,12,TRBD2,CASSAGGETQYF,TGTGCCAGCAGCGCGGGGGGGGAGACCCAGTACTTC
-,TRBV12-5,TRBJ2-1,17,TRBD2,CASGLATTSGGANEQFF,TGTGCTAGTGGTTTGGCGACGACTAGCGGGGGGGCGAATGAGCAGTTCTTC
-,TRBV29-1,TRBJ1-1,15,-,CSVHIRDTLNTEAFF,TGCAGCGTTCACATCCGGGACACCCTGAACACTGAAGCTTTCTTT
-,TRBV19,TRBJ1-2,16,TRBD1,CASSILGQGASYGYTF,TGTGCCAGTAGTATACTTGGACAGGGCGCGTCCTATGGCTACACCTTC
-,TRBV19,TRBJ1-2,12,TRBD1,CASDRGGGGYTF,TGTGCCAGTGACAGGGGTGGGGGCGGCTACACCTTC
-,TRBV18,TRBJ1-3,11,-,CASSPGNTIYF,TGTGCCAGCTCACCAGGGAACACCATATATTTT
once,TRBV10-3,TRBJ2-5,14,-,CAISDRGPQETQYF,TGTGCCATCAGTGATCGAGGGCCTCAAGAGACCCAGTACTTC
-,TRBV5-1,TRBJ1-1,15,TRBD1,CASSFTGTANTEAFF,TGCGCCAGCAGCTTTACCGGGACAGCGAACACTGAAGCTTTCTTT
-,TRBV20-1,TRBJ2-7,17,TRBD2,CSASMLAGGRITYEQYF,TGCAGTGCTAGTATGCTAGCGGGGGGTAGAATCACCTACGAGCAGTACTTC
-,TRBV9,TRBJ1-1,15,-,CASTPEPGGGTEAFF,TGTGCCAGCACCCCCGAACCGGGGGGTGGCACTGAAGCTTTCTTT
-,TRBV6-2/TRBV6-3,TRBJ1-1,15,-,CASSYGGRLNTEAFF,TGTGCCAGCAGTTACGGGGGACGGTTAAACACTGAAGCTTTCTTT
-,TRBV2,TRBJ2-7,13,TRBD2,CASSELAGGEQYF,TGTGCCAGCAGTGAACTAGCGGGGGGTGAGCAGTACTTC
-,TRBV18,TRBJ2-1,16,TRBD1,CASSPPLGQGTFEQFF,TGTGCCAGCTCACCACCGTTGGGACAGGGCACCTTTGAGCAGTTCTTC
few,TRBV29-1,TRBJ2-5,13,-,CSVSSTSQETQYF,TGCAGCGTCAGTTCCACCTCCCAAGAGACCCAGTACTTC